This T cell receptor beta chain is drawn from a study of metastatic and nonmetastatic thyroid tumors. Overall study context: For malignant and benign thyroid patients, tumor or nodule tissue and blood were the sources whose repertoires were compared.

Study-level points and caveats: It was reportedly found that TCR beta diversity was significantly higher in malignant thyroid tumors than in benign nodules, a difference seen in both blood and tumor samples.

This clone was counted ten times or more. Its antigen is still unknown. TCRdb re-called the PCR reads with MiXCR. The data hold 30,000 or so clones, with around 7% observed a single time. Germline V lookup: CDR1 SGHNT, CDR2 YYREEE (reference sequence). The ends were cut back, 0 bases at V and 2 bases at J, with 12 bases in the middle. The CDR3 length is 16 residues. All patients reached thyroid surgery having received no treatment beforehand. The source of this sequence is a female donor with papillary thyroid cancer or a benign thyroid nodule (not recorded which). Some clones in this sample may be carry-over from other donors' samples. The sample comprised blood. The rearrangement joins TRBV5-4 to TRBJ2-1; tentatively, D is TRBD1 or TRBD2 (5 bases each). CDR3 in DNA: TGTGCCAGCAGCTTGGGGACTGGGGGAACCTACAATGAGCAGTTCTTC. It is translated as CASSLGTGGTYNEQFF.